The entry that follows covers one T cell receptor (beta chain) sequence. This specimen comes from a study of T cells after yellow fever vaccination. V was pared by 5 bases and J by 8 bases, with 10 bases between. Per the germline V gene, CDR1 is SGHTA and CDR2 is FQGNSA. The length of the CDR3 is 12 residues. TCRdb reanalysed the 5' RACE reads using MiXCR and keeps one entry per CDR3 protein. This table has some 550,000 distinct CDR3 sequences, approximately 21% appearing once. The sequence was collected from a man between 25 and 39 years old who received the YFV17D yellow fever vaccine. The chain carries TRBV7-2 and TRBJ2-1; no definite D call. Sequenced material: PBMCs, taken 15 days after the yellow fever booster vaccination. As DNA, the CDR3 is TGTGCCAGCAGCATACCTCTGGATGAGCAGTTCTTC. It encodes CASSIPLDEQFF.